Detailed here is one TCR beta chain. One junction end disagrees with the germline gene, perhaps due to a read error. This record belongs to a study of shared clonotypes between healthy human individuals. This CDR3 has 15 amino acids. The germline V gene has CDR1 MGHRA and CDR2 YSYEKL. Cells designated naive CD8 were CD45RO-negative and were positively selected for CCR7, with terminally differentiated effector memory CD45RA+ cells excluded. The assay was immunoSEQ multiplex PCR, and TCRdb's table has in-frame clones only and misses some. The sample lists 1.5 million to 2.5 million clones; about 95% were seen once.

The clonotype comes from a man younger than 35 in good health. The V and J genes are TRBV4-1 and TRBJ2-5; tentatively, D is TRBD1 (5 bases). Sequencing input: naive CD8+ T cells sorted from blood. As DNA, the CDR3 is TGCGCCAGCAGCCAGGTACAGACAGAGCAAGAGGCCCAGTACTTC. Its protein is CASSQVQTEQEAQYF.